This T cell receptor (beta chain) derives from a study of blood T cell repertoires in COVID-19 (dated by TCRdb to between 2020 and 2021). A note on the overall study: Samples from collaborators originated in the United States, Italy and Spain and spanned both the acute and convalescent phases of COVID-19. The prospective study material was composed of cDNA or gDNA derived from T cells, B-cell-depleted T cells, or PBMCs. Subjects who had been exposed to COVID-19, were actively infected with it, or had recovered from it provided the deeply sampled blood TCRbeta repertoires that made up the dataset. The repertoires were made available in a free public database intended to serve as a resource for research on the immune response to SARS-CoV-2. The samples were drawn from the first 160 participants of the ongoing ImmuneRACE study and from about 1,200 subjects provided by 6 global collaborators. Nearly every sample came with metadata listing a de-identified subject ID, COVID-19 status, age in years and sex. Where HLA class I and class II types were available, the types were taken from metadata supplied by the sample provider, not from assay-based typing. The paper's findings and limits, for the study overall: How much clinical and demographic metadata was included differed by source and by participant, and the metadata was provided uncurated.

On this clone itself: The specificity of this receptor is unknown. There are no base qualities to consult, and no much larger clone falls within one base.

In Seattle, one collaborating source enrolled patients while the infection was active and tracked those patients longitudinally over the course of disease. Each collaborating institution followed its own protocols to collect whole blood in K2EDTA tubes. For TCRbeta analysis, collaborators shipped samples as frozen whole blood, isolated PBMCs, or DNA extracted from either of those sample types. The germline V gene yields SQVTM for CDR1 and ANQGSEA for CDR2. Spanning cysteine to phenylalanine, the CDR3 consists of 13 amino acids. Of all the DNA, just the CDR3 is kept, 39 bases in frame from base 1. The junction carries 13 bases between V and J, which are trimmed by 0 bases and 9 bases respectively. TCRbeta CDR3 regions were amplified from genomic DNA by means of the immunoSEQ Assay, a bias-controlled multiplex PCR. Per the original workflow: The number of nucleated cells in each sample was estimated from the amplification of reference gene primers within the assay. To quantify the absolute abundance of each unique TCRbeta CDR3 rearrangement, sequence reads were collapsed and filtered. For each sample, productive Simpson clonality was calculated as the square root of Simpson's diversity index over productive rearrangements. TCRdb retrieved this table from immuneACCESS and kept in-frame rearrangements only. Not all clones are present; in checked studies, unresolved V genes account for under half, and no reason is known for the remainder. That table supplies the V and J calls and clone size; D and trimming were determined from the DNA. This sample holds over 250,000 clones; approximately 86% were observed only once. The top ten constitute around 14% of the sample.

Recombination connected TRBV29-1 to TRBJ2-3; the D gene is perhaps TRBD1, from 5 matching bases. The source is a woman between 65 and 79 years old with COVID-19, enrolled during active disease. Sequenced material: peripheral blood. The CDR3 reads CSVEDGDSPTQYF. Read as DNA, the sequence is TGCAGCGTTGAAGATGGCGACAGTCCGACGCAGTATTTT.